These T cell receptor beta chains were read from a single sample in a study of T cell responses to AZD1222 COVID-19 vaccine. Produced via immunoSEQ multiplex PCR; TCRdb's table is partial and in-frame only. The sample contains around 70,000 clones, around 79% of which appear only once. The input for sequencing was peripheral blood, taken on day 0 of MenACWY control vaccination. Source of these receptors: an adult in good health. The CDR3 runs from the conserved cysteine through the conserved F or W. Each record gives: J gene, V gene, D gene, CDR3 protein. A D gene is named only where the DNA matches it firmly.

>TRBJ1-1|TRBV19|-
CASSIGRANTEAFF
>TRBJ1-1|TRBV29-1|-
CSVGLGAAGAFF
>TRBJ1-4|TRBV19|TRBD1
CASSQTGTNEKLFF
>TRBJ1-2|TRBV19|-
CATTQKTGYGYTF
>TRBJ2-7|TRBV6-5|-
CASSLGGSYEQYF
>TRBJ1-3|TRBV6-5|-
CASRSTDHGNTIYF
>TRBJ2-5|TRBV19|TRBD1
CASSRTGTGSETQYF
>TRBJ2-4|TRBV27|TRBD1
CASSVQGAKNIQYF
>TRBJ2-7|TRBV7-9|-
CASSLSDLGEQYF
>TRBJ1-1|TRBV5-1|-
CASSLEKPNTEAFF
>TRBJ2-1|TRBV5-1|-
CASSLRQTPRDEQFF
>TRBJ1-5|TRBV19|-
CASLGGWRGFGNQPQHF
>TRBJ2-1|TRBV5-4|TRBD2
CASSSFGTNHEQFF
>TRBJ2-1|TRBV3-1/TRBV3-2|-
CASSQAGGEQFF
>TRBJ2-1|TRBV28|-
CASSSVALAREQFF
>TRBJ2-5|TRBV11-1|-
CASSFSAGSGTQYF
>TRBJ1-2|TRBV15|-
CATSRDQSGATGDGYTF
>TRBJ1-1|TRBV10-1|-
CASSESTASEAFF
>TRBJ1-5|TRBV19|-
CASSMSGAREPQHF
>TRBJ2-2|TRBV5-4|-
CASSLAGGTGELFF